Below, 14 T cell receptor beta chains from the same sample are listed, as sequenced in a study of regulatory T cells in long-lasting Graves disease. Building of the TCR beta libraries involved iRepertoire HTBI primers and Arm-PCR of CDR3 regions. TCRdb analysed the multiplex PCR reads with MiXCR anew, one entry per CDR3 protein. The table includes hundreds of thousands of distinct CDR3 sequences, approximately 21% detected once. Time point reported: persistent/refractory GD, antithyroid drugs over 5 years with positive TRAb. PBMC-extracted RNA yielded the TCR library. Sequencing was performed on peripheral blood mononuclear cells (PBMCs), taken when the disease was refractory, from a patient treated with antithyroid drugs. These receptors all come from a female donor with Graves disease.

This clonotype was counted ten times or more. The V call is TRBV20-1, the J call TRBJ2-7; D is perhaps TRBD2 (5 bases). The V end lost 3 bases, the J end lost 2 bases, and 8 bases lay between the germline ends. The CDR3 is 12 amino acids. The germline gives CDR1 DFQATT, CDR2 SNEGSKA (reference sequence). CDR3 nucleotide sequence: TGCAGTGCTAGTTCTAGCCCCTACGAGCAGTACTTC. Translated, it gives CSASSSPYEQYF.

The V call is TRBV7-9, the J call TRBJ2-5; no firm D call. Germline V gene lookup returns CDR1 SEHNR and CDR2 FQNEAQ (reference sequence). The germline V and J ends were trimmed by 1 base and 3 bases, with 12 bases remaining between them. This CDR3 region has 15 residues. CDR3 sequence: CASSLGLSGEETQYF. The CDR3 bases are TGTGCCAGCAGCTTAGGGTTATCAGGAGAAGAGACCCAGTACTTC.

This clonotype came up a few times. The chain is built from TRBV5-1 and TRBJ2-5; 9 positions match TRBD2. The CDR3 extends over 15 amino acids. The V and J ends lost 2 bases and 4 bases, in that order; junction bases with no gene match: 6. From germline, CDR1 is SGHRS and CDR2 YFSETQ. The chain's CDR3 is CASSFGASGVETQYF. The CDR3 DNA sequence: TGCGCCAGCAGCTTTGGGGCTAGCGGGGTAGAGACCCAGTACTTC.

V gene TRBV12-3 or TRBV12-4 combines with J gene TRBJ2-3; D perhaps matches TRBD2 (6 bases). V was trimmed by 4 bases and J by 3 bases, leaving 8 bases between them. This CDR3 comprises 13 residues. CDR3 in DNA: TGTGCCAGCAGTTCCGCGGGGACAGATACGCAGTATTTT. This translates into CASSSAGTDTQYF.

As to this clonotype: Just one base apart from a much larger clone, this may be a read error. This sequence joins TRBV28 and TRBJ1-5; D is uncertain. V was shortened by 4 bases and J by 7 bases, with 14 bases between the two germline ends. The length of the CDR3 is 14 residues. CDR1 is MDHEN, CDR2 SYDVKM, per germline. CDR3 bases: TGTGCCAGCAGTTCTAGTGGGCGCGTACAGCCCCAGCATTTT. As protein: CASSSSGRVQPQHF.

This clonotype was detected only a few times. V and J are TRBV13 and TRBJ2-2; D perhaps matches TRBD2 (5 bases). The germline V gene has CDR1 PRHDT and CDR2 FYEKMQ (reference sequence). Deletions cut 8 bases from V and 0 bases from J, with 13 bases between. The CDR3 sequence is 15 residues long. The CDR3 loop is CASGLPRSNTGELFF. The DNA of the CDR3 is TGTGCCAGCGGACTGCCTAGGTCGAACACCGGGGAGCTGTTTTTT.

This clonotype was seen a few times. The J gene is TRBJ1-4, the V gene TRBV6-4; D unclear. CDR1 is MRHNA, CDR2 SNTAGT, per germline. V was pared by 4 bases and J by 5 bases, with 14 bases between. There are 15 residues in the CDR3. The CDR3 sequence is CASSAGFGLNEKLFF. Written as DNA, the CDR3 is TGTGCCAGCAGTGCGGGTTTTGGGTTGAATGAAAAACTGTTTTTT.

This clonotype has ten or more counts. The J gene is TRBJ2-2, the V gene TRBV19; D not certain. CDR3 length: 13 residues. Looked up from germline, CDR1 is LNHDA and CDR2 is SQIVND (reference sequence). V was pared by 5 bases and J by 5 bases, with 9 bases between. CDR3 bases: TGTGCCAGTAGTCACCAACTAACCGGGGAGCTGTTTTTT. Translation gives CASSHQLTGELFF.

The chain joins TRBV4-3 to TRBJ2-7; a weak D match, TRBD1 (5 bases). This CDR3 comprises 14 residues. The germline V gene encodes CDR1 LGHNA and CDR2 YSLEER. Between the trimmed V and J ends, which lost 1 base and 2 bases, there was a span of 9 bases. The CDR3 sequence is CASSQAAGPYEQYF. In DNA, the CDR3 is TGCGCCAGCAGCCAAGCGGCAGGGCCCTACGAGCAGTACTTC.

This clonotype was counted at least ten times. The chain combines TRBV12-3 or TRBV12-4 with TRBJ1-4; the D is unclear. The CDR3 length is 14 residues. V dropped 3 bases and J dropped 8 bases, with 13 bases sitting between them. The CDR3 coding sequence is TGTGCCAGCAGTTTCGGACCCCCAGGCGAAAAACTGTTTTTT. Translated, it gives CASSFGPPGEKLFF.

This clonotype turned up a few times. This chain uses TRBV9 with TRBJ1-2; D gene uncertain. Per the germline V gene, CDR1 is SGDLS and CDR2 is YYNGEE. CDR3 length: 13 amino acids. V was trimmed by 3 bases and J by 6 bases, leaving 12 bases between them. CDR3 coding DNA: TGTGCCAGCAGCGCCCAATGGGCTGATGGCTACACCTTC. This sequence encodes CASSAQWADGYTF.

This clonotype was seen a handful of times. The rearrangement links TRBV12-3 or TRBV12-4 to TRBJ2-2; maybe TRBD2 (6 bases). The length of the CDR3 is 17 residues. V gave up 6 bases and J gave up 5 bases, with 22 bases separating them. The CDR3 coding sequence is TGTGCCAGCAGAGATTTTCGGACGGAGGGGTGGACCGGGGAGCTGTTTTTT. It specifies CASRDFRTEGWTGELFF.

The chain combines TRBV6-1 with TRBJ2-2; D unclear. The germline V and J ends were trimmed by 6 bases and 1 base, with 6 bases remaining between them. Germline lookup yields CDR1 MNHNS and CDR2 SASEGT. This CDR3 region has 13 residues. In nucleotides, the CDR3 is TGTGCCAGCAGGGCCAGGAACACCGGGGAGCTGTTTTTT. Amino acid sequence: CASRARNTGELFF.

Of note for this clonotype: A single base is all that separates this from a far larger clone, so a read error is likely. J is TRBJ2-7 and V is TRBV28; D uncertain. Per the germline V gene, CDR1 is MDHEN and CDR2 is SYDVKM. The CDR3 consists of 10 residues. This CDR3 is CAGSDYEQYF. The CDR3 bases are TGTGCCGGCAGTGACTACGAGCAGTACTTC. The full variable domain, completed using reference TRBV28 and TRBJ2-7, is DVKVTQSSRYLVKRTGEKVFLECVQDMDHENMFWYRQDPGLGLRLIYFSYDVKMKEKGDIPEGYSVSREKKERFSLILESASTNQTSMYLCAGSDYEQYFGPGTRLTVT.